This T cell receptor beta chain came from a study of blood T cell repertoires in COVID-19. Study context: T cells, B-cell-depleted T cells, or PBMCs provided the cDNA or gDNA that served as material.

Losses at the gene ends were 7 bases for V and 4 bases for J; bases not matched to a gene: 6. The CDR3 consists of 14 residues. Germline V gene data show CDR1 as SNHLY and CDR2 as FYNNEI. The assay was immunoSEQ multiplex PCR, and TCRdb's table has in-frame clones only and misses some. The sample shows a few hundred thousand clones, 75% to 85% of them seen only once. The specimen sequenced was peripheral blood. The TCR originated in a man aged 45-60 years with active or convalescent COVID-19. The chain employs TRBV2 and TRBJ1-1, with 10 bases fitting TRBD1. The CDR3 protein is CASIRQGARTEAFF. CDR3 DNA: TGTGCCAGCATAAGACAGGGGGCGCGCACTGAAGCTTTCTTT. The full variable domain, its missing parts supplied by reference TRBV2 and TRBJ1-1, is EPEVTQTPSHQVTQMGQEVILRCVPISNHLYFYWYRQILGQKVEFLVSFYNNEISEKSEIFDDQFSVERPDGSNFTLKIRSTKLEDSAMYFCASIRQGARTEAFFGQGTRLTVV.